The T cell receptor (beta chain) under discussion was sequenced for a study of cytomegalovirus exposure and HLA in healthy donors. General study findings and limits: Analysis was carried out at a later point, and it linked a missense DCLRE1C variant to TCR beta V- and J-gene trimming.

With respect to this clone: What it binds is not known.

The ends lost 6 bases at V and 9 bases at J; junction bases unmatched: 11. CDR1 SNHLY and CDR2 FYNNEI come from the germline V gene. CDR3 size: 15 residues. The PCR made use of 60 Vbeta and 13 Jbeta primers. TCRdb keeps only in-frame clones here, not all; method: immunoSEQ multiplex PCR. In the table there are 150,000 to 200,000 clones, approximately 73% of which are singletons. Sequenced: PBMCs. The TCR comes from a man under 40 in good health and CMV-seropositive. The genes are TRBV2 and TRBJ2-1; TRBD1 matches 10 bases. The CDR3 loop reads CASRGQGGVGGEQFF. CDR3 sequence (DNA): TGTGCCAGCAGAGGACAGGGGGGAGTCGGGGGTGAGCAGTTCTTC.